This entry lists 2 T cell receptor delta chains sequenced from one sample in a study of gammadelta T cells in human blood. TCRdb re-called the RT-PCR reads with CATT. The data contain about 790 delta-chain clones, 45% to 60% of them singletons. What was sequenced was Vgamma9Vdelta2 gamma-delta T cells from infant blood. The receptors come from a human donor.

Regarding this clone: It is likely a read error: a sequence one base away is far more abundant. At the DNA level, this CDR3 is encoded by other sequences in the same sample as well. The chain is built from TRDV2 and TRDJ2; D could derive from TRDD2 or TRDD3 (6 bases each). The ends were cut back, 3 bases at V and 5 bases at J, with 27 bases in the middle. Germline CDR1 reads GEAIGNYY; CDR2 reads EKD. The CDR3 is made up of 19 amino acids. CDR3 in amino acids: CACDSLPTRWGPITAQLFF. The CDR3 nucleotides are TGTGCCTGTGACTCCCTTCCGACGCGGTGGGGGCCTATTACAGCACAACTCTTCTTT.

About this clone: This may stem from a read error, because a much larger clone lies one nucleotide away. The same CDR3 arises from other DNA sequences in this sample as well. The V and J genes are TRDV2 and TRDJ3; tentative D call: TRDD3 (6 bases). Per germline, CDR1 GEAIGNYY and CDR2 EKD. This CDR3 spans 18 amino acids. CDR3 in amino acids: CACDTWGPRSWDTRQMFF. DNA for the CDR3: TGTGCCTGTGACACCTGGGGGCCCCGCTCCTGGGACACTCGACAGATGTTTTTC.